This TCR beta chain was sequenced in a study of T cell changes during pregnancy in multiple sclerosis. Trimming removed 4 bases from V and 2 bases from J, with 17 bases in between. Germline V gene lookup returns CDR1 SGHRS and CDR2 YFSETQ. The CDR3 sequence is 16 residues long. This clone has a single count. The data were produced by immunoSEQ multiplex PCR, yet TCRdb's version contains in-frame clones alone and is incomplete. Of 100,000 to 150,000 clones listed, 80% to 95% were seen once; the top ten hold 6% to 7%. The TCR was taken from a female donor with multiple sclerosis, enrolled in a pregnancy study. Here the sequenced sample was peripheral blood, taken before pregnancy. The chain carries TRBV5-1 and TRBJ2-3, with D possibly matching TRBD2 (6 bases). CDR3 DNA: TGCGCCAGCAGCCCCGGGGGACTTCTATCCACAGATACGCAGTATTTT. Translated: CASSPGGLLSTDTQYF.